A selection of T cell receptor beta chains follows, all from one sample in a study of lymphopenia after photon versus proton radiotherapy. Here immunoSEQ multiplex PCR was the method, and the copy in TCRdb shows in-frame clones only, minus some. The sample has some 70,000 clones, 75% to 90% seen once. The sequences come from peripheral blood, collected from a patient treated with proton-based radiotherapy. The receptors here all came from an older man with esophageal cancer. The CDR3 runs from the conserved cysteine through the conserved F or W. Each record gives: V gene, J gene, clone size, D gene, CDR3 protein, CDR3 DNA. D genes are given only for firm matches. Only some rows state a clone size, as once, few, many or a class for expanded clones.

>TRBV7-9|TRBJ2-5|NA|NA
CASSLFGDSETQYF
TGTGCCAGCAGCTTATTTGGGGATTCGGAGACCCAGTACTTC
>TRBV6-4|TRBJ2-5|NA|NA
CASSEEFGRETQYF
TGTGCCAGCAGTGAGGAGTTTGGAAGAGAGACCCAGTACTTC
>TRBV7-9|TRBJ2-7|NA|TRBD1
CASSFWTGGTYEQYF
TGTGCCAGCAGCTTTTGGACAGGGGGGACCTACGAGCAGTACTTC
>TRBV18|TRBJ2-3|NA|NA
CASSPYAGFNTDTQYF
TGTGCCAGCTCACCCTACGCAGGTTTCAACACAGATACGCAGTATTTT
>TRBV19|TRBJ1-2|NA|TRBD1
CASSIRQGHTYGYTF
TGTGCCAGTAGTATTAGACAGGGACATACCTATGGCTACACCTTC
>TRBV18|TRBJ1-2|NA|NA
CASSPLGSRGYTF
TGTGCCAGCTCACCACTGGGGTCCCGGGGCTACACCTTC
>TRBV11-2|TRBJ1-1|NA|NA
CASSSFMNTEAFF
TGTGCCAGCAGCTCGTTCATGAACACTGAAGCTTTCTTT
>TRBV5-6|TRBJ1-4|NA|NA
CASSKDRGVNEKLFF
TGTGCCAGCAGCAAAGACCGGGGCGTTAATGAAAAACTGTTTTTT
>TRBV7-2|TRBJ2-1|NA|TRBD1
CASSLAGTGVMNEQFF
TGTGCCAGCAGCTTAGCGGGGACAGGCGTAATGAATGAGCAGTTCTTC
>TRBV19|TRBJ2-2|NA|NA
CASSRARNTGELFF
TGTGCCAGTAGTCGCGCTAGGAACACCGGGGAGCTGTTTTTT
>TRBV6-5|TRBJ1-4|NA|NA
CASSYMGATNEKLFF
TGTGCCAGCAGCTACATGGGGGCAACTAATGAAAAACTGTTTTTT
>TRBV6-5|TRBJ1-2|NA|NA
CASTTGRGAYGYTF
TGTGCCAGCACCACTGGGCGGGGGGCCTATGGCTACACCTTC
>TRBV9|TRBJ2-7|NA|NA
CASSVALQGPSYEQYF
TGTGCCAGCAGCGTAGCTCTGCAGGGCCCGTCCTACGAGCAGTACTTC
>TRBV19|TRBJ1-5|NA|TRBD1
CASSPPGQGLTGWDQPQHF
TGTGCCAGTAGCCCCCCGGGACAGGGTCTTACGGGGTGGGATCAGCCCCAGCATTTT
>TRBV5-4|TRBJ2-1|once|NA
CASSLDPAAAYNEQFF
TGTGCCAGCAGCTTGGATCCAGCGGCGGCCTACAATGAGCAGTTCTTC
>TRBV4-2|TRBJ2-3|NA|TRBD2
CASSYSMLAGGLLSTDTQYF
TGTGCCAGCAGCTATTCCATGCTAGCGGGGGGGCTCCTTAGCACAGATACGCAGTATTTT
>TRBV15|TRBJ1-4|once|NA
CATSRDIGITNEKLFF
TGTGCCACCAGCAGAGATATCGGGATCACTAATGAAAAACTGTTTTTT
>TRBV9|TRBJ1-2|NA|NA
CASSLREASGGYTF
TGTGCCAGCAGCCTCCGTGAGGCTTCGGGTGGCTACACCTTC
>TRBV4-3|TRBJ1-2|NA|NA
CASSQAAAWGASGYTF
TGCGCCAGCAGCCAAGCCGCAGCTTGGGGCGCTAGTGGCTACACCTTC
>TRBV14|TRBJ1-6|NA|NA
CASSRSNSPLHF
TGTGCCAGCAGCCGGTCAAATTCACCCCTCCACTTT